The clone carrying this T cell receptor (beta chain) was observed a handful of times. This specimen comes from a study of blood T cell repertoires in COVID-19. V was shortened by 2 bases and J by 2 bases, with 13 bases between the two germline ends. The CDR3 runs 16 residues. Germline V gene lookup returns CDR1 SGHTA and CDR2 FQGTGA. Measured with immunoSEQ multiplex PCR; TCRdb has only the in-frame clones, and not every one. This table has approximately 30,000 clones, over 75% appearing once. This TCR was recovered from a man between 65 and 85 years old with active COVID-19. Sequences were obtained from peripheral blood. The genes are TRBV7-3 and TRBJ1-3; D perhaps matches TRBD1 (5 bases). The CDR3 sequence is CASSLSPAGTGNTIYF. The CDR3, as DNA: TGTGCCAGCAGCTTATCTCCGGCAGGGACTGGAAACACCATATATTTT.